This passage covers 32 T cell receptor beta chains from one sample sequenced in a study of CD8 T cells in ankylosing spondylitis. MiXCR, run by TCRdb on the 5' RACE reads, gives a single entry per CDR3 protein. Of roughly 200,000 distinct CDR3 sequences in the sample, roughly 26% were seen once. Sample: blood, either unsorted or a sorted T cell fraction (not recorded which). The source of these receptors is a male donor with ankylosing spondylitis or in good health (not recorded which).

The V gene is TRBV5-1, the J gene TRBJ2-5, with D possibly being TRBD1 (6 bases). Looked up from germline, CDR1 is SGHRS and CDR2 is YFSETQ. V lost 3 bases to trimming and J lost 5 bases, with 14 bases between them. This CDR3 comprises 14 residues. This CDR3 is CASSSTGDRETQYF. CDR3 in DNA: TGCGCCAGCAGCTCGACAGGAGATCGGGAGACCCAGTACTTC. The variable domain in full, completed from reference TRBV5-1 and TRBJ2-5, reads KAGVTQTPRYLIKTRGQQVTLSCSPISGHRSVSWYQQTPGQGLQFLFEYFSETQRNKGNFPGRFSGRQFSNSRSEMNVSTLELGDSALYLCASSSTGDRETQYFGPGTRLLVL.

This clonotype was counted ten times or more. J is TRBJ2-1 and V is TRBV7-6, with D unclear. Deletions cut 1 base from V and 9 bases from J, with 13 bases between. CDR3 length: 14 residues. CDR1 and CDR2 (germline): SGHVS, FNYEAQ. CDR3 sequence: CASSLGFGTGEQFF. CDR3 coding DNA: TGTGCCAGCAGCTTAGGCTTCGGAACGGGTGAGCAGTTCTTC.

This clonotype was counted many times. The rearrangement links TRBV3-1 to TRBJ1-1, with D hard to call. CDR1 is LGHDT, CDR2 YNNKEL, per germline (reference sequence). Trimming cost V 3 bases and J 11 bases, with 10 bases left between them. CDR3 size: 11 residues. The CDR3 nucleotides are TGTGCCAGCAGCCATGGGGAACGGGCTTTCTTT. As protein: CASSHGERAFF.

The sample holds many counts of this clonotype. V gene TRBV20-1 combines with J gene TRBJ2-7, with D perhaps TRBD1 (5 bases). The CDR3 runs 12 residues. With 7 bases removed from V and 2 bases from J, the gap between germline ends came to 12 bases. Per the germline V gene, CDR1 is DFQATT and CDR2 is SNEGSKA (reference sequence). The DNA for the CDR3 is TGCAGTGTCGGCAGGGCCACCTACGAGCAGTACTTC. As protein: CSVGRATYEQYF.

This clonotype was seen more than once but under ten times. The chain carries TRBV20-1 and TRBJ1-1; D unclear. Germline values: CDR1 DFQATT, CDR2 SNEGSKA (reference sequence). The CDR3 contains 14 residues. Deletions cut 5 bases from V and 4 bases from J, with 17 bases between. For the CDR3, the DNA is TGCAGTGCTTGGAAACCATACGTGGGCACTGAAGCTTTCTTT. Protein product: CSAWKPYVGTEAFF.

This clonotype was seen a few times. This chain connects TRBV20-1 to TRBJ2-2; no reliable D call. Germline loops: CDR1 DFQATT, CDR2 SNEGSKA (reference sequence). Trimming pared 0 bases from V and 4 bases from J, leaving 12 bases between. CDR3 length: 15 amino acids. The CDR3 DNA reads as TGCAGTGCTAGAGATATTATCGGCGCCACCGGGGAGCTGTTTTTT. It yields the protein CSARDIIGATGELFF.

This clonotype has a handful of counts. This sequence joins TRBV6-5 and TRBJ2-3; tentatively, D is TRBD1 (5 bases). CDR1 and CDR2 from the germline V gene are MNHEY and SVGAGI. The CDR3 contains 15 residues. V lost 2 bases, J lost 3 bases, and 12 bases lay in between. The CDR3 coding sequence is TGTGCCAGCAGTTACGACGGTCAGGGAACAGATACGCAGTATTTT. As protein: CASSYDGQGTDTQYF.

The chain is built from TRBV13 and TRBJ1-1; 9 bases are shared with TRBD1. CDR3 length: 14 amino acids. Germline loops: CDR1 PRHDT, CDR2 FYEKMQ (reference sequence). Trimming took 5 bases from V and 5 from J; bases not matched to a gene: 6. CDR3 sequence: CASSARTGETEAFF. The CDR3 region has the DNA TGTGCCAGCAGCGCCAGGACAGGGGAAACTGAAGCTTTCTTT.

This clonotype was recorded many times. The chain is built from TRBV18 and TRBJ2-1; no definite D call. CDR3 length equals 13 residues. Germline CDR1 reads KGHSH; CDR2 reads LQKENI. Trimming left V 3 bases short and J 7 bases short, with 10 bases between. CDR3 sequence reads: CASSPNLQNEQFF. The DNA of the CDR3 is TGTGCCAGCTCACCCAACTTGCAGAATGAGCAGTTCTTC.

The sample holds one count of this clonotype. The chain recombines TRBV6-1 with TRBJ2-2, with a possible D match to TRBD2 (7 bases). V lost 5 bases, J lost 4 bases, and 14 bases lay in between. Germline V gene sequence: CDR1 MNHNS, CDR2 SASEGT. The CDR3 is 15 residues long. This CDR3 is CASSTGGAGTGELFF. Here the CDR3 DNA reads TGTGCCAGCAGTACGGGGGGCGCGGGCACCGGGGAGCTGTTTTTT.

This clonotype appeared many times. This chain links TRBV29-1 with TRBJ1-1; 7 bases fit TRBD1. Germline V gives CDR1 SQVTM, CDR2 ANQGSEA. J gave up 8 bases and V 7 bases, and 4 bases lay outside the gene matches. CDR3 length: 10 amino acids. CDR3 nucleotides: TGCAGCGCGCGACAGGGCGAAGCTTTCTTT. It codes for CSARQGEAFF.

This rearrangement joins TRBV29-1 to TRBJ2-2; maybe TRBD2 (6 bases). The germline CDR1 and CDR2 sequences are SQVTM and ANQGSEA. With 6 bases removed from V and 4 bases from J, the gap between germline ends came to 18 bases. The CDR3 consists of 15 residues. The DNA for the CDR3 is TGCAGCGTCGGGGGTGCTGGGGAGTTCACCGGGGAGCTGTTTTTT. It specifies CSVGGAGEFTGELFF.

Concerning this clonotype itself: Given a much more abundant clone one base away, this may be a read error. The chain couples TRBV11-3 to TRBJ2-5; perhaps TRBD2 as D (5 bases). The CDR3 is made up of 13 amino acids. Germline V gives CDR1 SGHNT, CDR2 YENEEA. CDR3 protein: CASSPRLGEIQYF. The DNA of the CDR3 is TGTGCCAGCAGCCCTAGGCTTGGGGAGATCCAGTACTTC.

With respect to this clonotype: Given a much more abundant clone one base away, this may be a read error. The missing conserved phenylalanine or tryptophan at the end of this CDR3 makes a read error likely. This chain uses TRBV10-3 with TRBJ2-7; D may be TRBD1 (5 bases). The CDR3 spans 13 residues. Germline assignment: CDR1 ENHRY and CDR2 SYGVKD. The germline V and J ends were trimmed by 8 bases and 0 bases, with 11 bases remaining between them. In nucleotides, the CDR3 is TGTGCCATCCTACAGGACCCCTCCTACGAGCAGTACTCC. This codes for CAILQDPSYEQYS.

This clonotype was detected only once. The chain combines TRBV20-1 with TRBJ2-1, with 7 nucleotides matching TRBD2. Germline V gene data show CDR1 as DFQATT and CDR2 as SNEGSKA (reference sequence). J was trimmed by 0 bases and V by 5 bases; bases with no gene match: 10. The CDR3 runs to 16 residues. The CDR3 nucleotides are TGCAGTGCTCCCCTCTGGGAGGGGTCCTCCTACAATGAGCAGTTCTTC. Residues: CSAPLWEGSSYNEQFF.

This clonotype was seen at least ten times. This chain joins TRBV5-1 and TRBJ2-7, with 8 nucleotides matching TRBD1. V gave up 0 bases and J gave up 2 bases; unmatched junction bases: 7. From germline, CDR1 is SGHRS and CDR2 YFSETQ. The CDR3 runs to 16 residues. The CDR3 DNA reads as TGCGCCAGCAGCTTGGGGACAGGGAAGGGGACCTACGAGCAGTACTTC. Translating gives CASSLGTGKGTYEQYF.

This clonotype was counted a few times. The chain joins TRBV5-5 to TRBJ2-7; no clear D. Germline values: CDR1 SGHKS, CDR2 YYEKEE (reference sequence). The CDR3 runs 14 residues. V gave up 6 bases and J gave up 1 base, with 14 bases separating them. In DNA, the CDR3 is TGTGCCAGCACCCTTGCGCCAGGATCCTACGAGCAGTACTTC. As protein: CASTLAPGSYEQYF.

This chain uses TRBV20-1 with TRBJ2-4; D possibly matches TRBD1 or TRBD2 (6 bases each). Germline V CDR1 and CDR2: DFQATT, SNEGSKA (reference sequence). CDR3 size: 14 residues. V lost 5 bases and J 3 bases, leaving 14 bases between the germline ends. Here the CDR3 reads CSAGGGRGKNIQYF. Written as DNA, the CDR3 is TGCAGTGCTGGAGGGGGACGTGGCAAAAACATTCAGTACTTC.

This chain uses TRBV5-1 with TRBJ1-3, with D perhaps TRBD1 (5 bases). V was trimmed by 4 bases and J by 0 bases, leaving 11 bases between them. Germline V gene lookup returns CDR1 SGHRS and CDR2 YFSETQ. CDR3 size: 15 residues. The CDR3 DNA is TGCGCCAGCAGCCAGGACAATTTCTCTGGAAACACCATATATTTT. This sequence encodes CASSQDNFSGNTIYF.

This clonotype came up many times. The rearrangement joins TRBV18 to TRBJ2-3, with TRBD2 identical over 7 bases. Germline V gene lookup returns CDR1 KGHSH and CDR2 LQKENI. The J segment lost 4 bases and the V segment lost 2 bases, leaving 3 bases of the junction unmatched. This CDR3 has 14 amino acids. CDR3 sequence reads: CASSPGGRSDTQYF. In nucleotides, the CDR3 is TGTGCCAGCTCACCAGGCGGGAGATCAGATACGCAGTATTTT.

There are many counts of this clonotype. The chain links TRBV6-1 to TRBJ2-7; 14 bases are shared with TRBD2. V gave up 6 bases and J gave up 9 bases; unmatched junction bases: 16. The germline V gene has CDR1 MNHNS and CDR2 SASEGT. This CDR3 is 17 amino acids long. The CDR3 sequence is CASSPWGTSGRLLAQYF. The CDR3, as DNA: TGTGCCAGCAGCCCCTGGGGGACTAGCGGGAGACTACTCGCGCAGTACTTC.

The V call is TRBV7-2, the J call TRBJ2-1; D remains unclear. V dropped 7 bases and J dropped 2 bases, with 9 bases sitting between them. The CDR3 is made up of 13 amino acids. Germline loops: CDR1 SGHTA, CDR2 FQGNSA. CDR3 protein: CASNARPYNEQFF. In nucleotides, the CDR3 is TGTGCCAGCAATGCGCGTCCCTACAATGAGCAGTTCTTC.

This clonotype was detected ten times or more. The chain is built from TRBV15 and TRBJ2-3; no firm D call. This CDR3 contains 11 residues. The V gene's germline CDR1 is LNHNV and CDR2 YYDKDF (reference sequence). Trimming pared 1 base from V and 6 bases from J, leaving 2 bases between. The CDR3 is CATSRGDTQYF. CDR3 DNA: TGTGCCACCAGCAGAGGGGATACGCAGTATTTT.

The table lists this clonotype with many counts. The V gene is TRBV3-1, the J gene TRBJ1-1; a possible D gene is TRBD1 (5 bases). Germline V gene data show CDR1 as LGHDT and CDR2 as YNNKEL (reference sequence). The CDR3 is 12 amino acids. The ends were cut back, 3 bases at V and 3 bases at J, with 5 bases in the middle. CDR3 region: CASSQGDTEAFF. CDR3 DNA sequence: TGTGCCAGCAGCCAGGGGGACACTGAAGCTTTCTTT.

This clonotype was found a few times. The rearrangement joins TRBV20-1 to TRBJ2-1, with 14 bases identical to TRBD2. The CDR3 covers 17 residues. The V gene end was trimmed by 1 base and the J gene end by 7 bases; junction bases not matched to a gene: 9. CDR1 and CDR2 from the germline V gene are DFQATT and SNEGSKA (reference sequence). CDR3 in amino acids: CSARAPGTSGSYNEQFF. The CDR3 region has the DNA TGCAGTGCTAGAGCCCCGGGGACTAGCGGGAGTTATAATGAGCAGTTCTTC.

This clonotype was detected many times. The chain has TRBV10-3 and TRBJ1-4; no clear D. V lost 0 bases and J lost 8, with 13 bases in between. The length of the CDR3 is 15 residues. CDR1 is ENHRY and CDR2 is SYGVKD in the germline V gene. DNA of the CDR3: TGTGCCATCAGTGAGTCGAGGCCTTTCGACGAAAAACTGTTTTTT. It encodes CAISESRPFDEKLFF.

The J gene is TRBJ2-3, the V gene TRBV7-3; no firm D call. With 1 base removed from V and 0 bases from J, the gap between germline ends came to 8 bases. Per germline, CDR1 SGHTA and CDR2 FQGTGA. The CDR3 consists of 15 residues. CDR3 bases: TGTGCCAGCAGCTTAAGCAGAGACAGCACAGATACGCAGTATTTT. This translates into CASSLSRDSTDTQYF.

This clonotype was detected ten times or more. J is TRBJ1-3 and V is TRBV6-1; maybe TRBD1 (5 bases). Trimming took 7 bases from V and 0 from J, leaving 16 bases between them. The CDR3 has 16 residues. CDR1 is MNHNS, CDR2 SASEGT, per germline. The CDR3 here is CASKSHRSFSGNTIYF. In nucleotides, the CDR3 is TGTGCCAGCAAATCGCACAGGTCCTTCTCTGGAAACACCATATATTTT.

The chain links TRBV5-6 to TRBJ2-6; D is possibly TRBD1 or TRBD2 (5 bases each). The CDR3 consists of 18 residues. Looked up from germline, CDR1 is SGHDT and CDR2 is YYEEEE. V lost 3 bases and J lost 0, with 16 bases in between. DNA for the CDR3: TGTGCCAGCAGCTGGACCCCGGGACGAATCTCTGGGGCCAACGTCCTGACTTTC. This sequence encodes CASSWTPGRISGANVLTF.

The chain's CDR3 is CASSPPAGNTEAFF. The CDR3 DNA reads TGTGCCAGCTCACCACCGGCAGGGAACACTGAAGCTTTCTTT. This chain connects TRBV18 to TRBJ1-1; D gene unclear. The germline gives CDR1 KGHSH, CDR2 LQKENI. Trimming left V 0 bases short and J 1 base short, with 6 bases between. The CDR3 has 14 residues.

This sequence joins TRBV6-1 and TRBJ2-3; the match to TRBD2 covers 8 bases. V lost 6 bases, J lost 4 bases, and 12 bases stayed unmatched. The CDR3 spans 16 residues. Germline V gene lookup returns CDR1 MNHNS and CDR2 SASEGT. The DNA for the CDR3 is TGTGCCAGCAGGCGAACCAGCGGGAGCGTAGCAGATACGCAGTATTTT. Amino acids: CASRRTSGSVADTQYF.

This chain links TRBV9 with TRBJ2-1, with TRBD2 matching over 8 bases. Trimming cost V 6 bases and J 7 bases; bases outside gene matches: 15. Germline assignment: CDR1 SGDLS and CDR2 YYNGEE. This CDR3 is built from 16 residues. CDR3 sequence reads: CASTKQGTGGLNEQFF. CDR3 nucleotides: TGTGCCAGCACCAAACAAGGGACGGGAGGGTTGAATGAGCAGTTCTTC.